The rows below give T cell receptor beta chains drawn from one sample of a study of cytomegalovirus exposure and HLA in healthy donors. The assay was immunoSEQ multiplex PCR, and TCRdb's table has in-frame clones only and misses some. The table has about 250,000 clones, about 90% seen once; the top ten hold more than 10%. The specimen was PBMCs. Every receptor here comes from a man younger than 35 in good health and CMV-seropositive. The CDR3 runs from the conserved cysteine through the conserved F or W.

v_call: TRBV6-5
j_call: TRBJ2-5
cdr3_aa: CASSYKGGETQYF

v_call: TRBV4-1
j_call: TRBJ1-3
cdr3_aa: CASSQAQGSGNTIYF

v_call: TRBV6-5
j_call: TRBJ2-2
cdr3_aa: CASSYGGSGTGELFF

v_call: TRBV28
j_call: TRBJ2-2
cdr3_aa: CASSGLAGGNTGELFF

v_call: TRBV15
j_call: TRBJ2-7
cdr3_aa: CATKPDRGGYEQYF

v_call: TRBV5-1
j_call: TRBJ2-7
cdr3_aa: CASSLEGVQSYEQYF

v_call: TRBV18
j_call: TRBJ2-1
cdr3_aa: CASSPSLYNEQFF

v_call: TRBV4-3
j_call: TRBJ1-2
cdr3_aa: CASSQFRDRDYGYTF

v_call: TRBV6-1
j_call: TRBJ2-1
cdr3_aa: CASSPGGQGYDEQFF

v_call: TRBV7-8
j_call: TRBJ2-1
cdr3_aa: CASSFAGEQFF

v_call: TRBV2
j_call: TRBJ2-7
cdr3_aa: CASSEALVSVSYEQYF

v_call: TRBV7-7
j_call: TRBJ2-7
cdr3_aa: CASSLDRGREQYF

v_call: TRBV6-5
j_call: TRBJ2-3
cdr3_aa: CASRDRTDTQYF

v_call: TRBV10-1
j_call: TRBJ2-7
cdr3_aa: CASSEGTGGNPRCAEQYF

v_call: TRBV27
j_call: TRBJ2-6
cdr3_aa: CASSRGRNSGANVLTF

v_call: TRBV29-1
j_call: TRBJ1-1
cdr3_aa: CSVGPPMGQGNTEAFF

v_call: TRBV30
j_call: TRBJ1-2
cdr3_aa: CAWGQGSTLGYTF

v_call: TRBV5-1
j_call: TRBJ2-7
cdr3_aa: CASNPGTHEYEQYF

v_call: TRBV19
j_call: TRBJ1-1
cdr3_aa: CASSRGRSDTEAFF

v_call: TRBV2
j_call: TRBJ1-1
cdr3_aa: CASEQGAGGDTEAFF

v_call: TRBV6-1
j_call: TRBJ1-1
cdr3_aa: CASSGGMNTEAFF

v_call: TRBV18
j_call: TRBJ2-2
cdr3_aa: CASSPPRSLGANTGELFF

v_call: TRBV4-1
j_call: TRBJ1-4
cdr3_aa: CASSPPWGEKLFF

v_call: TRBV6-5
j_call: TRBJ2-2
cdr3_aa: CASSYSGSHTGELFF

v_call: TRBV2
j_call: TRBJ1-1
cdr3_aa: CASSEQGDRAYTEAFF

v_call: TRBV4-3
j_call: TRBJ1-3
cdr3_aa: CASSQGGGFVGNTIYF

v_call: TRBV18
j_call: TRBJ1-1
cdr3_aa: CASSRDRGVGNTEAFF

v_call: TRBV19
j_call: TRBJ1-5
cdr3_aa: CASSIGQGTNQPQHF

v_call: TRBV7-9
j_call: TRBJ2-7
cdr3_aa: CASSTPGQVFYEQYF

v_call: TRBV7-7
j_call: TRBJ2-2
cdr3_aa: CASSSGAGELFF

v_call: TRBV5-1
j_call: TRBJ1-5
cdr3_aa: CASSLACQFSNQPQHF

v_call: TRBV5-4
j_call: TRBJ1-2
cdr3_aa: CASSFERAHGYTF

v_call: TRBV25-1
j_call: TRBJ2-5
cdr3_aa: CASRLETQYF

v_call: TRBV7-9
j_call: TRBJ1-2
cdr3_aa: CASSLGQSNYGYTF

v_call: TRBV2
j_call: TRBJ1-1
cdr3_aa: CASPSVGTGGNTEAFF

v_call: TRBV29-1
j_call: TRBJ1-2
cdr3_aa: CSVEAGVGRGYTF

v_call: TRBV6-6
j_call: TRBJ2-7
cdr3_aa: CASSYSGLYEQYF

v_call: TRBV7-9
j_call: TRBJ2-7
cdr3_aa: CASSFSGYEQYF

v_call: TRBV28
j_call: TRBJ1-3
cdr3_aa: CASSRGQGSSGNTIYF

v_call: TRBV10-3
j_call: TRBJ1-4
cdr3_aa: CAIRNSQDEKLFF

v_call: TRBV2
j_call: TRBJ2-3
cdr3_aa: CASSQGLREEGGTQYF

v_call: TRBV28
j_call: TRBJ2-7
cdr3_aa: CASSFFTGGTYEQYF